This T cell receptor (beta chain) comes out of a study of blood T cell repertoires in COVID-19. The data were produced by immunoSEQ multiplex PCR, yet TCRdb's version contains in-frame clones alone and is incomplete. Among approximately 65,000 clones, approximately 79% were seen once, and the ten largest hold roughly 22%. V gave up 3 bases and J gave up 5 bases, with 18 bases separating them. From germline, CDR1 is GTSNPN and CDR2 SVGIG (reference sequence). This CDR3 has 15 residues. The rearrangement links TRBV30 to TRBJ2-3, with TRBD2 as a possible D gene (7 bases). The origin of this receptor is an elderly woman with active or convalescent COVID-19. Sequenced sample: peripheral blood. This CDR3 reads CAWRRVAGAIDTQYF. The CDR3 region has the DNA TGTGCCTGGAGGAGAGTTGCGGGGGCCATAGATACGCAGTATTTT.